The 14 T cell receptor beta chains in this list originate from one sample, sequenced in a study of shared clonotypes between healthy human individuals. Profiled with immunoSEQ multiplex PCR; TCRdb holds only in-frame clones, not every one. The table lists about 2.4 million clones, 90% to 95% of them singletons. Sequenced sample: naive CD4+ T cells from PBMCs. This sample's subset: CD45RA+ positively selected. Receptors were obtained from a man younger than 30 in good health. Some clones in this sample may be carry-over from other donors' samples.

The chain combines TRBV6-6 with TRBJ2-7, with D perhaps TRBD2 (5 bases). Germline V gives CDR1 MNHNY, CDR2 SVGAGI (reference sequence). V gave up 2 bases and J gave up 0 bases, with 14 bases separating them. CDR3 length: 16 amino acids. CDR3 in amino acids: CASSYADSYSSYEQYF. Here the CDR3 DNA reads TGTGCCAGCAGTTACGCGGACTCCTACAGCTCCTACGAGCAGTACTTC.

V is TRBV19 and J is TRBJ2-1, with D possibly called TRBD1 or TRBD2 (6 bases each). V gave up 8 bases and J gave up 5 bases, with 16 bases separating them. The CDR3 contains 14 residues. Germline lookup yields CDR1 LNHDA and CDR2 SQIVND (reference sequence). DNA of the CDR3: TGTGCCAGTTCTGTCCGGGGGCTAGACAATGAGCAGTTCTTC. Translated: CASSVRGLDNEQFF.

As concerns this clone: At the DNA level, this CDR3 is encoded by other sequences in the same sample as well. V is TRBV6-5 and J is TRBJ1-1; D uncertain. The CDR3 extends over 12 amino acids. CDR1 is MNHEY, CDR2 SVGAGI, per germline. V lost 1 base, J lost 4 bases, and 4 bases lay in between. The CDR3 loop is CASSYLGTEAFF. The CDR3 coding sequence is TGTGCCAGCAGTTACTTGGGCACTGAAGCTTTCTTT.

This clone was recorded only once. V usage is TRBV2 and J usage is TRBJ2-5; D may be TRBD1 (5 bases). The CDR3 is 13 amino acids. V was cut by 4 bases and J by 2 bases, with 8 bases left in between. CDR1 SNHLY and CDR2 FYNNEI come from the germline V gene. CDR3 loop: CASSAGNQETQYF. CDR3 nucleotide sequence: TGTGCCAGCAGTGCAGGGAATCAAGAGACCCAGTACTTC.

This clone has just one count. This rearrangement joins TRBV5-6 to TRBJ2-3; D call uncertain. Germline V CDR1 and CDR2: SGHDT, YYEEEE. The CDR3 runs to 13 residues. Trimming removed 6 bases from V and 6 bases from J, with 14 bases in between. The CDR3: CASTGFLGDTQYF. The CDR3, as DNA: TGTGCCAGCACCGGGTTCCTTGGGGATACGCAGTATTTT.

This chain uses TRBV15 with TRBJ2-7; no clear D gene. Germline V gene sequence: CDR1 LNHNV, CDR2 YYDKDF (reference sequence). CDR3 size: 12 residues. Deletions cut 1 base from V and 3 bases from J, with 4 bases between. CDR3 DNA sequence: TGTGCCACCAGCAGAGCGGGCTACGAGCAGTACTTC. Its protein is CATSRAGYEQYF.

The chain is built from TRBV18 and TRBJ1-2; 10 bases line up with TRBD1. CDR3 length: 17 amino acids. Germline CDR1 KGHSH, CDR2 LQKENI. V lost 3 bases and J lost 1; bases outside the gene matches: 8. CDR3 region: CASSPTGGSSDNYGYTF. DNA for the CDR3: TGTGCCAGCTCACCGACAGGGGGCTCATCGGATAACTATGGCTACACCTTC.

J is TRBJ2-7 and V is TRBV28; 7 bases fit TRBD2. This CDR3 region has 15 residues. In germline, CDR1 is MDHEN, CDR2 SYDVKM. Losses at the gene ends were 7 bases for V and 5 bases for J; bases not matched to a gene: 14. CDR3 sequence (DNA): TGTGCCAGCACCTTCCCCCGGCCGGGAGGAAACGAGCAGTACTTC. Its protein product is CASTFPRPGGNEQYF.

In DNA, the CDR3 is TGTGCCAGCAGCAAACCCGGGACTAGCGGGGGGAGCTCCTACAATGAGCAGTTCTTC. Protein product: CASSKPGTSGGSSYNEQFF. The J gene is TRBJ2-1, the V gene TRBV7-3, with 15 nucleotides matching TRBD2. The junction had 8 bases not matched to a gene; V was cut back by 5 bases and J by 0 bases. The germline gives CDR1 SGHTA, CDR2 FQGTGA. This CDR3 contains 19 residues.

This chain connects TRBV7-9 to TRBJ2-7; 8 nucleotides line up with TRBD2. Germline CDR1 SEHNR, CDR2 FQNEAQ (reference sequence). With V trimmed by 1 base and J by 6 bases, 5 bases remained unmatched. The CDR3 extends over 14 amino acids. This CDR3 is CASSLVAGTSEQYF. CDR3 DNA sequence: TGTGCCAGCAGCTTAGTTGCCGGGACTAGCGAGCAGTACTTC. Supplemented by reference TRBV7-9 and TRBJ2-7, the full variable domain reads DTGVSQNPRHKITKRGQNVTFRCDPISEHNRLYWYRQTLGQGPEFLTYFQNEAQLEKSRLLSDRFSAERPKGSFSTLEIQRTEQGDSAMYLCASSLVAGTSEQYFGPGTRLTVT.

The rearrangement joins TRBV4-2 to TRBJ2-1; 9 nucleotides match TRBD2. Germline V CDR1 and CDR2: LGHNA, YNFKEQ. V shed 1 base and J 10 bases; nucleotides not matched to a gene: 11. The CDR3 runs to 16 residues. The CDR3 reads CASSQGGAGGTLEQFF. The CDR3 DNA follows: TGTGCCAGCAGCCAAGGAGGCGCGGGAGGGACCCTGGAGCAGTTCTTC.

The genes are TRBV6-1 and TRBJ2-7; 10 bases line up with TRBD1. Per germline, CDR1 MNHNS and CDR2 SASEGT. This CDR3 is built from 14 residues. With 4 bases clipped from V and 3 bases from J, the junction kept 3 bases outside the gene matches. CDR3 sequence reads: CASSAGQGNYEQYF. CDR3 nucleotides: TGTGCCAGCAGTGCGGGACAGGGGAACTACGAGCAGTACTTC.

V gene TRBV2 combines with J gene TRBJ2-1, with a weak D call TRBD2 (5 bases). CDR1 SNHLY and CDR2 FYNNEI come from the germline V gene. Deletions cut 6 bases from V and 5 bases from J, with 17 bases between. There are 15 residues in the CDR3. In nucleotides, the CDR3 is TGTGCCAGCAGACAAGCGGACGGACGAGACAATGAGCAGTTCTTC. Translated: CASRQADGRDNEQFF.

The chain combines TRBV5-5 with TRBJ2-7; weak D call: TRBD2 (5 bases). Between the trimmed V and J ends, which lost 4 bases and 2 bases, there was a span of 16 bases. CDR1 and CDR2 (germline): SGHKS, YYEKEE (reference sequence). This CDR3 comprises 15 residues. DNA of the CDR3: TGTGCCAGCAGCCTCGAGGGATCCCCCACCTACGAGCAGTACTTC. This sequence encodes CASSLEGSPTYEQYF.